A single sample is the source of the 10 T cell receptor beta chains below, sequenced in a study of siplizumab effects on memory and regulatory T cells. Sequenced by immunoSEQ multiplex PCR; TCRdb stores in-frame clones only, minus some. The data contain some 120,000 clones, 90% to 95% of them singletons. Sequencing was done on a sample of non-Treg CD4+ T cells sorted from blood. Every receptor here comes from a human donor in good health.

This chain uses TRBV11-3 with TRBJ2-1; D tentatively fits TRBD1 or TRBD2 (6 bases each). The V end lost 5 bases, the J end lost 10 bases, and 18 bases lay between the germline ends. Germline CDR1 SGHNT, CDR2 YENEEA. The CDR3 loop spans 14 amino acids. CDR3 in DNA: TGTGCCAGCAGCCCTACGGGGGCAAAAGGAGAGCAGTTCTTC. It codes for CASSPTGAKGEQFF.

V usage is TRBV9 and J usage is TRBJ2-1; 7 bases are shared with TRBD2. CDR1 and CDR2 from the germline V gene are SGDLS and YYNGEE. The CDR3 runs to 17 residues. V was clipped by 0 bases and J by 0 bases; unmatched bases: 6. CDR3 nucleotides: TGTGCCAGCAGCGTAGGGTCGGGGGGAAGCTCCTACAATGAGCAGTTCTTC. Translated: CASSVGSGGSSYNEQFF.

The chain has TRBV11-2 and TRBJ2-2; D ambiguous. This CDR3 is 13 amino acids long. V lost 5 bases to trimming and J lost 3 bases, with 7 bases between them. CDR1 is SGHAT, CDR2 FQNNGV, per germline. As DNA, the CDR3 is TGTGCCAGCAGCCCAAGGTACACCGGGGAGCTGTTTTTT. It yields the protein CASSPRYTGELFF.

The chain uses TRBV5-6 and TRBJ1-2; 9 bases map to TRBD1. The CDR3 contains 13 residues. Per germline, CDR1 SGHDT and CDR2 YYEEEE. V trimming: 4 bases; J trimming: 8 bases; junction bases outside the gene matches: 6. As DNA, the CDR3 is TGTGCCAGCAGCACGACAGGGGGATGGGGCTACACCTTC. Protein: CASSTTGGWGYTF.

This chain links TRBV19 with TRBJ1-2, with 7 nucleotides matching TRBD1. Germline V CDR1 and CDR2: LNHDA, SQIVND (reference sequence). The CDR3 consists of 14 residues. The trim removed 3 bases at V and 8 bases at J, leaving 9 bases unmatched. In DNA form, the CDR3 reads TGTGCCAGTAGTATTTCCGTGACAGGGAAAGGCTACACCTTC. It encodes CASSISVTGKGYTF.

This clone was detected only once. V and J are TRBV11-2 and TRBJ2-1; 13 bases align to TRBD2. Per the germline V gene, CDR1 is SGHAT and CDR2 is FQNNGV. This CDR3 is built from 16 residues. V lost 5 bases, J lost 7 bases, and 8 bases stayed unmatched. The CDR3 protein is CASSLRTSGSGNEQFF. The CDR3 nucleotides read TGTGCCAGCAGCCTCCGGACTAGCGGGAGTGGGAATGAGCAGTTCTTC.

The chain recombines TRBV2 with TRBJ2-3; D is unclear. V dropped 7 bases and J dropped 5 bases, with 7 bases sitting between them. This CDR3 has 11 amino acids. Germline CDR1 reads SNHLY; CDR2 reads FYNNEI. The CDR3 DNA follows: TGTGCCAGCAATCTTGTAGATACGCAGTATTTT. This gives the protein CASNLVDTQYF.

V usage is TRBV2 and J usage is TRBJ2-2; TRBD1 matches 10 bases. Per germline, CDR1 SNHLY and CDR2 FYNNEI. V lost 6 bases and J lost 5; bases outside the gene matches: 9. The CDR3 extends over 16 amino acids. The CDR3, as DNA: TGTGCCAGCAGCCTTCGGGGGACAGGGGAAACCGGGGAGCTGTTTTTT. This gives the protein CASSLRGTGETGELFF.

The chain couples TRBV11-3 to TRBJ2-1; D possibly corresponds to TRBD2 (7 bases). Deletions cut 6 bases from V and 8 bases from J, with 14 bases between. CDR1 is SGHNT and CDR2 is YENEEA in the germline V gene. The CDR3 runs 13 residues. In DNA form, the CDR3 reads TGTGCCAGCAGGCCATCGGGGGGCGATGAGCAGTTCTTC. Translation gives CASRPSGGDEQFF. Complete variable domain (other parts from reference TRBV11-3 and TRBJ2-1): EAGVVQSPRYKIIEKKQPVAFWCNPISGHNTLYWYLQNLGQGPELLIRYENEEAVDDSQLPKDRFSAERLKGVDSTLKIQPAELGDSAVYLCASRPSGGDEQFFGPGTRLTVL.

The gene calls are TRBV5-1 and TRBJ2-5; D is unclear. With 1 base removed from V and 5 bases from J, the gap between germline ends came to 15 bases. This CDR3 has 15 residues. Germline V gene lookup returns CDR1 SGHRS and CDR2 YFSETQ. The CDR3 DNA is TGCGCCAGCAGCTTGAATTTCGGGTTGGAGGAGACCCAGTACTTC. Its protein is CASSLNFGLEETQYF.